This entry lists 32 T cell receptor beta chains sequenced from one sample in a study of blood T cell repertoires in COVID-19. Measured with immunoSEQ multiplex PCR; TCRdb has only the in-frame clones, and not every one. Of tens of thousands of clones in the sample, about 93% were seen once. The sequenced material came from peripheral blood. The receptors were sampled from a human donor in a cohort sampled during active COVID-19.

The rearrangement joins TRBV4-1 to TRBJ1-1, with a weak D call TRBD1 (5 bases). Per germline, CDR1 MGHRA and CDR2 YSYEKL. Trimming removed 7 bases at V and 0 bases at J, with 12 bases between. The CDR3 loop spans 14 amino acids. CDR3 nucleotide sequence: TGCGCCAGCACCCCGGGACTGCTGAACACTGAAGCTTTCTTT. Translating gives CASTPGLLNTEAFF.

The gene calls are TRBV5-6 and TRBJ1-2; possibly TRBD1 for D (6 bases). Looked up from germline, CDR1 is SGHDT and CDR2 is YYEEEE. Trimming stripped 5 bases from V and 5 bases from J, with 13 bases between. The CDR3 has 13 residues. The chain's CDR3 is CASSLRDTYGYTF. Here the CDR3 DNA reads TGTGCCAGCAGTCTCCGGGACACGTATGGCTACACCTTC.

The chain joins TRBV29-1 to TRBJ2-1; 8 positions match TRBD1. The CDR3 extends over 16 amino acids. Trimming at V came to 4 bases and at J to 2 bases, leaving 10 bases not matched to a gene. CDR1 SQVTM and CDR2 ANQGSEA come from the germline V gene. The CDR3 nucleotides are TGCAGCGTTGCTGTAAACGACAGGGGACCCTACAATGAGCAGTTCTTC. It specifies CSVAVNDRGPYNEQFF.

The rearrangement uses TRBV29-1 and TRBJ2-6, with D perhaps TRBD2 (5 bases). The CDR3 sequence is 15 residues long. Germline loops: CDR1 SQVTM, CDR2 ANQGSEA. Trimming removed 8 bases from V and 0 bases from J, with 14 bases in between. CDR3 residues: CSTWTGDSGANVLTF. As DNA, the CDR3 is TGCAGCACCTGGACTGGGGACTCTGGGGCCAACGTCCTGACTTTC. Complete variable domain (other parts from reference TRBV29-1 and TRBJ2-6): SAVISQKPSRDICQRGTSLTIQCQVDSQVTMMFWYRQQPGQSLTLIATANQGSEATYESGFVIDKFPISRPNLTFSTLTVSNMSPEDSSIYLCSTWTGDSGANVLTFGAGSRLTVL.

The chain has TRBV7-2 and TRBJ2-7; no reliable D call. With 5 bases removed from V and 3 bases from J, the gap between germline ends came to 20 bases. There are 16 residues in the CDR3. Germline values: CDR1 SGHTA, CDR2 FQGNSA. CDR3 loop: CASSPPQRRLLYEQYF. In DNA, the CDR3 is TGTGCCAGCAGCCCCCCCCAGCGTCGCCTCCTCTACGAGCAGTACTTC. The full variable domain, its missing parts supplied by reference TRBV7-2 and TRBJ2-7, is GAGVSQSPSNKVTEKGKDVELRCDPISGHTALYWYRQSLGQGLEFLIYFQGNSAPDKSGLPSDRFSAERTGGSVSTLTIQRTQQEDSAVYLCASSPPQRRLLYEQYFGPGTRLTVT.

This clone was counted a few times. V is TRBV5-8 and J is TRBJ1-1; a weak D match, TRBD1 (5 bases). This CDR3 has 13 amino acids. The ends were cut back, 4 bases at V and 10 bases at J, with 17 bases in the middle. CDR1 and CDR2 from the germline V gene are SGHTS and YDEGEE. The CDR3 loop is CASSIVRGVRAFF. The DNA of the CDR3 is TGTGCCAGCAGCATAGTAAGGGGTGTAAGAGCTTTCTTT.

There are a few counts of this clone. The V gene is TRBV9, the J gene TRBJ1-1; 7 nucleotides match TRBD1. Germline lookup yields CDR1 SGDLS and CDR2 YYNGEE. This CDR3 contains 14 residues. J was trimmed by 3 bases and V by 4 bases; bases with no gene match: 6. The CDR3 loop is CASSLRDSHTEAFF. The CDR3 DNA sequence: TGTGCCAGCAGCTTAAGGGACAGTCACACTGAAGCTTTCTTT.

This chain uses TRBV28 with TRBJ1-1; TRBD1 aligns across 8 bases. The CDR3 is 16 residues long. Trimming removed 6 bases from V and 1 base from J; junction bases left unmatched: 10. Per the germline V gene, CDR1 is MDHEN and CDR2 is SYDVKM. CDR3 sequence (DNA): TGTGCCAGCAGCGATGTCAGGGGGCGGAAGAACACTGAAGCTTTCTTT. Translation gives CASSDVRGRKNTEAFF.

The chain uses TRBV27 and TRBJ2-7; perhaps TRBD2 as D (7 bases). V was trimmed by 4 bases and J by 1 base, leaving 14 bases between them. The CDR3 runs to 15 residues. Germline V gene data show CDR1 as MNHEY and CDR2 as SMNVEV (reference sequence). The CDR3 loop is CASSSGGRTSYEQYF. CDR3 coding DNA: TGTGCCAGCAGTTCCGGGGGGCGCACATCCTACGAGCAGTACTTC.

The chain joins TRBV5-1 to TRBJ1-6; possibly TRBD1 for D (5 bases). Trimming took 2 bases from V and 7 from J, leaving 31 bases between them. The germline gives CDR1 SGHRS, CDR2 YFSETQ. CDR3 size: 21 residues. CDR3 in amino acids: CASSFRPGRPSGAWENSPLHF. The CDR3 DNA sequence: TGCGCCAGCAGCTTCCGCCCAGGGCGACCATCCGGAGCCTGGGAAAATTCACCCCTCCACTTT. Using reference TRBV5-1 and TRBJ1-6 for the parts outside the CDR3, the full variable domain is KAGVTQTPRYLIKTRGQQVTLSCSPISGHRSVSWYQQTPGQGLQFLFEYFSETQRNKGNFPGRFSGRQFSNSRSEMNVSTLELGDSALYLCASSFRPGRPSGAWENSPLHFGNGTRLTVT.

CDR3 in amino acids: CASSLVGGAYNEQFF. The CDR3 nucleotides are TGTGCCAGCAGTCTAGTCGGGGGGGCCTACAATGAGCAGTTCTTC. The rearrangement uses TRBV2 and TRBJ2-1, with 8 bases fitting TRBD2. This CDR3 has 15 residues. V lost 5 bases, J lost 2 bases, and 5 bases stayed unmatched. Germline-derived CDR1 and CDR2 are SNHLY and FYNNEI.

This clone was seen a handful of times. V usage is TRBV4-2 and J usage is TRBJ1-1; D may be TRBD1 (5 bases). The CDR3 extends over 15 amino acids. V was pared by 0 bases and J by 1 base, with 9 bases between. The germline CDR1 and CDR2 sequences are LGHNA and YNFKEQ. The CDR3 here is CASSQDPGQNTEAFF. The DNA for the CDR3 is TGTGCCAGCAGCCAAGATCCAGGGCAGAACACTGAAGCTTTCTTT.

This clone was detected only once. V usage is TRBV27 and J usage is TRBJ2-1; 7 nucleotides line up with TRBD1. CDR1 is MNHEY, CDR2 SMNVEV, per germline (reference sequence). Trimming took 3 bases from V and 8 from J; bases not matched to a gene: 10. The CDR3 length is 15 residues. The DNA of the CDR3 is TGTGCCAGCAGTTTCCCCAAGACAGGGATCGATGAGCAGTTCTTC. This encodes CASSFPKTGIDEQFF.

This sequence joins TRBV10-3 and TRBJ1-1, with D maybe TRBD1 (5 bases). The CDR3 spans 13 residues. Germline loops: CDR1 ENHRY, CDR2 SYGVKD. V was cut by 0 bases and J by 8 bases, with 10 bases left in between. The DNA for the CDR3 is TGTGCCATCAGTGAGTCAGTAAGGGGCGAAGCTTTCTTT. Protein: CAISESVRGEAFF.

The chain is built from TRBV13 and TRBJ2-1; 8 nucleotides line up with TRBD1. CDR1 and CDR2 (germline): PRHDT, FYEKMQ (reference sequence). J was trimmed by 7 bases and V by 1 base; bases with no gene match: 3. CDR3 size: 14 residues. CDR3 bases: TGTGCCAGCAGCTTAGTGACAGGGGAGAATGAGCAGTTCTTC. Translation: CASSLVTGENEQFF. The whole variable domain, filled in from reference TRBV13 and TRBJ2-1, reads AAGVIQSPRHLIKEKRETATLKCYPIPRHDTVYWYQQGPGQDPQFLISFYEKMQSDKGSIPDRFSAQQFSDYHSELNMSSLELGDSALYFCASSLVTGENEQFFGPGTRLTVL.

This clone was counted a single time. V gene TRBV18 combines with J gene TRBJ2-6, with 7 bases identical to TRBD2. Per the germline V gene, CDR1 is KGHSH and CDR2 is LQKENI. V was pared by 2 bases and J by 9 bases, with 10 bases of the junction left unmatched. The CDR3 contains 16 residues. The CDR3 here is CASSPIRGEGLNVLTF. CDR3 nucleotide sequence: TGTGCCAGCTCACCAATACGGGGGGAGGGGCTCAACGTCCTGACTTTC.

The V call is TRBV13, the J call TRBJ1-1; no clear D. Trimming stripped 2 bases from V and 3 bases from J, with 10 bases between. Germline V lookup: CDR1 PRHDT, CDR2 FYEKMQ (reference sequence). CDR3 length: 14 residues. The CDR3 is CASSLPTDDTEAFF. As DNA, the CDR3 is TGTGCCAGCAGCTTACCCACAGACGACACTGAAGCTTTCTTT. The full variable domain, rest sourced from reference TRBV13 and TRBJ1-1, is AAGVIQSPRHLIKEKRETATLKCYPIPRHDTVYWYQQGPGQDPQFLISFYEKMQSDKGSIPDRFSAQQFSDYHSELNMSSLELGDSALYFCASSLPTDDTEAFFGQGTRLTVV.

V usage is TRBV5-6 and J usage is TRBJ2-7, with a tentative D call TRBD1 (6 bases). The CDR3 consists of 14 residues. Germline CDR1 reads SGHDT; CDR2 reads YYEEEE. The V and J ends lost 0 bases and 7 bases respectively, with 14 bases between them. In DNA form, the CDR3 reads TGTGCCAGCAGCTTGGGGCAGGGGCTGGGGGAGCAGTACTTC. Its protein is CASSLGQGLGEQYF.

J is TRBJ2-7 and V is TRBV11-2, with 8 bases fitting TRBD2. This CDR3 region has 17 residues. Germline V gives CDR1 SGHAT, CDR2 FQNNGV. V lost 0 bases and J lost 3; bases outside the gene matches: 10. CDR3 sequence reads: CASSLDRGSGAIYEQYF. CDR3 in DNA: TGTGCCAGCAGCTTAGATCGGGGTAGCGGGGCAATCTACGAGCAGTACTTC.

The chain carries TRBV27 and TRBJ1-2, with TRBD1 matching 8 bases. V shed 5 bases and J 6 bases; nucleotides not matched to a gene: 5. Germline V gene data show CDR1 as MNHEY and CDR2 as SMNVEV (reference sequence). The CDR3 is 13 amino acids. The CDR3 spells CASSMDRVNGYTF. The CDR3 region has the DNA TGTGCCAGCAGTATGGACAGGGTTAATGGCTACACCTTC.

This clone was counted a single time. The chain links TRBV12-3 or TRBV12-4 to TRBJ1-1; a possible D gene is TRBD1 (5 bases). This CDR3 has 12 amino acids. The germline V and J ends were trimmed by 4 bases and 7 bases, with 10 bases remaining between them. This CDR3 reads CASSWGGDEAFF. The DNA for the CDR3 is TGTGCCAGCAGTTGGGGGGGAGATGAAGCTTTCTTT.

This rearrangement joins TRBV27 to TRBJ2-7; TRBD1 agrees at 9 bases. J gave up 3 bases and V 5 bases, and 11 bases lay outside the gene matches. CDR1 and CDR2 from the germline V gene are MNHEY and SMNVEV (reference sequence). This CDR3 spans 16 amino acids. The CDR3 spells CASSHGTGSFGYEQYF. The CDR3 nucleotides read TGTGCCAGCAGTCACGGGACAGGGAGTTTCGGCTACGAGCAGTACTTC.

The chain has TRBV7-2 and TRBJ2-7, with TRBD1 as a possible D gene (6 bases). Deletions cut 0 bases from V and 11 bases from J, with 14 bases between. CDR1 and CDR2 (germline): SGHTA, FQGNSA. CDR3 length: 13 residues. CDR3 residues: CASSLANGGQKYF. The DNA for the CDR3 is TGTGCCAGCAGCTTAGCGAATGGAGGACAGAAGTACTTC.

The V gene is TRBV3-1 (or the pseudogene TRBV3-2), the J gene TRBJ2-7; D is uncertain. Trimming stripped 0 bases from V and 2 bases from J, with 11 bases between. Germline V gene lookup returns CDR1 LGHDT and CDR2 YNNKEL (reference sequence). This CDR3 contains 15 residues. In DNA, the CDR3 is TGTGCCAGCAGCCAAGAGATTACTATCCCCTACGAGCAGTACTTC. This codes for CASSQEITIPYEQYF.

The chain joins TRBV28 to TRBJ2-2; 7 bases line up with TRBD1. V trimming: 4 bases; J trimming: 1 base; junction bases outside the gene matches: 3. This CDR3 spans 15 amino acids. CDR1 MDHEN and CDR2 SYDVKM come from the germline V gene. CDR3 in DNA: TGTGCCAGCAGTTGGACAGGCGTGAACACCGGGGAGCTGTTTTTT. Protein: CASSWTGVNTGELFF.

The CDR3 DNA sequence: TGTGCCAGCAGCCCCGACAGGACAGGGGTCGGCGGCACTGAAGCTTTCTTT. Its translation: CASSPDRTGVGGTEAFF. V usage is TRBV7-2 and J usage is TRBJ1-1, with 9 bases aligning to TRBD1. In germline, CDR1 is SGHTA, CDR2 FQGNSA. The CDR3 has 17 residues. V gave up 5 bases and J gave up 4 bases; unmatched junction bases: 14.

This clone occurred a few times. The chain carries TRBV11-2 and TRBJ2-7, with 8 nucleotides matching TRBD1. CDR3 length: 15 amino acids. Germline V CDR1 and CDR2: SGHAT, FQNNGV. V lost 2 bases to trimming and J lost 2 bases; unmatched junction nucleotides: 5. The CDR3, as DNA: TGTGCCAGCAGCTTAAGGACAGGGAGCCCCTACGAGCAGTACTTC. It translates to CASSLRTGSPYEQYF.

J is TRBJ2-7 and V is TRBV9, with TRBD2 identical over 12 bases. The CDR3 is 16 residues long. Per the germline V gene, CDR1 is SGDLS and CDR2 is YYNGEE. The junction had 9 bases not matched to a gene; V was cut back by 1 base and J by 7 bases. The CDR3 here is CASSVTLAGGLGEQYF. The CDR3 nucleotides are TGTGCCAGCAGCGTAACCCTAGCGGGGGGGCTGGGGGAGCAGTACTTC.

The chain combines TRBV4-2 with TRBJ2-7; 8 bases are a match to TRBD1. The CDR3 totals 16 residues. V was pared by 4 bases and J by 2 bases, with 10 bases of the junction left unmatched. Germline V gives CDR1 LGHNA, CDR2 YNFKEQ. The DNA for the CDR3 is TGTGCCAGCAGCCCTGTGACAGGGGAAGGGACCTACGAGCAGTACTTC. It translates to CASSPVTGEGTYEQYF.

The chain recombines TRBV7-9 with TRBJ1-1, with a possible D match to TRBD1 (5 bases). Germline V gene lookup returns CDR1 SEHNR and CDR2 FQNEAQ (reference sequence). The CDR3 totals 14 residues. With 5 bases removed from V and 3 bases from J, the gap between germline ends came to 13 bases. CDR3 amino acids: CASSTPGSDTEAFF. For the CDR3, the DNA is TGTGCCAGCAGCACCCCAGGGTCGGACACTGAAGCTTTCTTT.

This chain connects TRBV11-2 to TRBJ1-1; 7 nucleotides agree with TRBD1. V shed 4 bases and J 0 bases; nucleotides not matched to a gene: 5. The CDR3 is 15 amino acids. Germline-derived CDR1 and CDR2 are SGHAT and FQNNGV. CDR3 in amino acids: CASSSNRGVNTEAFF. In nucleotides, the CDR3 is TGTGCCAGCAGCTCAAACAGGGGAGTGAACACTGAAGCTTTCTTT. Full variable domain (remainder filled in from reference TRBV11-2 and TRBJ1-1): EAGVAQSPRYKIIEKRQSVAFWCNPISGHATLYWYQQILGQGPKLLIQFQNNGVVDDSQLPKDRFSAERLKGVDSTLKIQPAKLEDSAVYLCASSSNRGVNTEAFFGQGTRLTVV.

V usage is TRBV7-7 and J usage is TRBJ1-1; D is unresolved. The germline V and J ends were trimmed by 10 bases and 1 base, with 13 bases remaining between them. This CDR3 has 13 amino acids. Germline CDR1 and CDR2: SSHAT and FNYEAQ (reference sequence). This CDR3 reads CATSRVQNTEAFF. The CDR3, as DNA: TGTGCCACCTCTCGGGTCCAGAACACTGAAGCTTTCTTT.